This T cell receptor beta chain stems from a study of cytomegalovirus exposure and HLA in healthy donors. CDR3 length: 15 residues. Trimming pared 0 bases from V and 10 bases from J, leaving 16 bases between. Germline V gives CDR1 LNHNV, CDR2 YYDKDF (reference sequence). Method: immunoSEQ multiplex PCR; TCRdb's copy keeps in-frame clones and lacks some. The table has about 120,000 clones, about 85% seen once; the top ten hold roughly 1.9%. This clone was seen a handful of times. The source material was PBMCs. This clonotype was sampled from a woman in her thirties in good health and CMV-seronegative. The chain joins TRBV15 to TRBJ2-1; possibly TRBD1 for D (5 bases). Here the CDR3 reads CATSRDRAPLLEQFF. CDR3 DNA sequence: TGTGCCACCAGCAGAGACAGGGCCCCTCTCCTGGAGCAGTTCTTC.